This T cell receptor (beta chain) was obtained from a study of blood T cells in healthy people across ages. Overall study findings and caveats: A conclusive naive versus antigen-experienced comparison was prevented by the unsorted PBMCs.

Using a J-beta primer mix together with a sample-barcoded 5' primer, a second PCR was run for about 7 to 12 cycles. Via MiXCR, TCRdb re-called the 5' RACE reads, giving one row per CDR3 protein. The sample records hundreds of thousands of distinct CDR3 sequences, 29% being singletons. CDR1 and CDR2 from the germline V gene are DFQATT and SNEGSKA (reference sequence). The germline V and J ends were trimmed by 3 bases and 6 bases, with 13 bases remaining between them. The CDR3 contains 13 residues. For this clonotype: The antigen is not known.

This TCR was sampled from a woman older than 75 in good health. V usage is TRBV20-1 and J usage is TRBJ2-3, with D perhaps TRBD1 or TRBD2 (6 bases each). The sequencing input was blood. CDR3 amino acids: CSASLGGLDTQYF. CDR3 DNA: TGCAGTGCTAGTTTGGGGGGCCTGGATACGCAGTATTTT.